Below, one T cell receptor beta chain is given with its context. These data originate in a study of blood T cell repertoires in COVID-19. Across the whole study: The samples span acute and convalescent COVID-19 from the United States, Italy and Spain. T cells, B-cell-depleted T cells, or PBMCs provided the cDNA or gDNA that served as material.

The assay was immunoSEQ multiplex PCR, and TCRdb's table has in-frame clones only and misses some. This table has around 280,000 clones, around 85% appearing once. The ends lost 7 bases at V and 5 bases at J; junction bases unmatched: 10. From germline, CDR1 is MDHEN and CDR2 SYDVKM. The CDR3 consists of 15 residues. The clonotype comes from a woman younger than 45 who had recovered from COVID-19. The sequenced sample was peripheral blood. The rearrangement links TRBV28 to TRBJ1-5; TRBD1 agrees at 8 bases. The CDR3 spells CASKSGQGRYQPQHF. The CDR3 nucleotides are TGTGCCAGCAAATCAGGACAGGGACGGTATCAGCCCCAGCATTTT.